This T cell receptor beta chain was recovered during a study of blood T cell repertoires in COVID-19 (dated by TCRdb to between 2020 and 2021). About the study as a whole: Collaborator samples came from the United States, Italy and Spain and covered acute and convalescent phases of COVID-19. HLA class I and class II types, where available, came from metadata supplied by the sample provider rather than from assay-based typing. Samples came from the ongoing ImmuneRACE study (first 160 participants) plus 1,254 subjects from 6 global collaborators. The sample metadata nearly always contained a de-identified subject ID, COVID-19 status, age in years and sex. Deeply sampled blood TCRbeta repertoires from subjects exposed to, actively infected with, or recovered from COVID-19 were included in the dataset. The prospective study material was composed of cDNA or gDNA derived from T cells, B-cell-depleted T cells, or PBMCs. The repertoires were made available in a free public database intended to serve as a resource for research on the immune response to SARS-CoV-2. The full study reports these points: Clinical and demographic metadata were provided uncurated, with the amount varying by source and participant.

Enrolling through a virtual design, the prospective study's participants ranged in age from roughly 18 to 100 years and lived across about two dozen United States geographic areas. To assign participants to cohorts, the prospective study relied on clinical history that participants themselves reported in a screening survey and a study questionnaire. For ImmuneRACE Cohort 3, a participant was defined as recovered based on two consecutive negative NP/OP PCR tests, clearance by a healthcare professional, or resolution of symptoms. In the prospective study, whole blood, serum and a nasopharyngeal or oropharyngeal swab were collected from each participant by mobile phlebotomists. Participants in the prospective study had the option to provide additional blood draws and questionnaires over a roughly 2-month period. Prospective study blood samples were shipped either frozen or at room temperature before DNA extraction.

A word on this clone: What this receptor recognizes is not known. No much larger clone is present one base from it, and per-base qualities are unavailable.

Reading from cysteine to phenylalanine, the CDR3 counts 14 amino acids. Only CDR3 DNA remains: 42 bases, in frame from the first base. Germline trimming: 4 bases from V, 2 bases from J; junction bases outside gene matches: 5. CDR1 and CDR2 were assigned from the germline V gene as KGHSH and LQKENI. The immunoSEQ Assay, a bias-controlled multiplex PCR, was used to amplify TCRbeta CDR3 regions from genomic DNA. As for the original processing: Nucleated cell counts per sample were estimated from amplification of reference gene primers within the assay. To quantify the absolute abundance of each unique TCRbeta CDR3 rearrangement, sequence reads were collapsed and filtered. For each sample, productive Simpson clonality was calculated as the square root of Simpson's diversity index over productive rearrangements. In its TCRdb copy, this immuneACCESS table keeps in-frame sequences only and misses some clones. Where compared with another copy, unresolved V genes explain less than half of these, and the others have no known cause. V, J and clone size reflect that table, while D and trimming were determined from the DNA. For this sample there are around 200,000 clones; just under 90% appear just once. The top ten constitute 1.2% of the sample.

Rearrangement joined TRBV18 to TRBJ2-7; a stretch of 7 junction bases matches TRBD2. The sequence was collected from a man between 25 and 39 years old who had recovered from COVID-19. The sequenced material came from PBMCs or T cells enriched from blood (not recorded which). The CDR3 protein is CASSQRDFTYEQYF. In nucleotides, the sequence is TGTGCCAGCTCACAGCGGGACTTCACCTACGAGCAGTACTTC.